The entry below describes one TCR beta chain. Its antigen is not known. This sample is part of a study of OX40 agonist ivuxolimab in advanced cancers. The germline gives CDR1 SGHTA, CDR2 FQGTGA. The V end lost 5 bases, the J end lost 4 bases, and 15 bases lay between the germline ends. The CDR3 is made up of 15 amino acids. General observations from the study: Undetermined was the antigen specificity of the expanded peripheral T cells. It was also the case that some nonresponders had low normalized T-cell clonal expansion. Circulating CD4+ and CD8+ T cells showed clonal expansion by week 6 at 0.1 to 3.0 mg/kg.

Blood draws occurred at baseline, cycle 4 day 1, and cycle 7 day 1. TCRdb keeps only in-frame clones here, not all; method: immunoSEQ multiplex PCR. This table holds tens of thousands of clones, 90% found once. The clonotype was recovered from an adult with an advanced solid tumor such as melanoma, head and neck, liver or kidney cancer. The V and J genes are TRBV7-3 and TRBJ2-1; tentative D call: TRBD2 (5 bases). The material sequenced was CD4+ or CD8+ T cells sorted from blood, taken in a trial of the OX40 agonist ivuxolimab. The CDR3 sequence is CASSRQVAKYNEQFF. As DNA, the CDR3 is TGTGCCAGCAGCCGTCAGGTAGCGAAATACAATGAGCAGTTCTTC.